Below, 7 T cell receptor beta chains from the same sample are listed, as sequenced in a study of cytomegalovirus exposure and HLA in healthy donors (dated by TCRdb to 2015 to 2018). Receptors were amplified or captured by the immunoSEQ multiplex PCR assay. The multiplex PCR relied on a mix of 60 forward primers for TCR Vbeta segments and 13 reverse primers for TCR Jbeta segments. Not all clones reach the TCRdb copy of this immuneACCESS table, which keeps in-frame sequences only. Checked studies attribute under half of the gap to unresolved V genes and leave the rest unexplained. For this sample the table gives approximately 24,000 clones, of which under 70% were detected only once. The ten largest account for 4% to 4.5% of the sample. The sample consisted of PBMCs. Source of these receptors: a woman aged 45-65 years in good health and CMV-seronegative.

The chain links TRBV6-4 to TRBJ2-3, with 12 bases lining up with TRBD2. The CDR3 spans 14 residues. The V gene's germline CDR1 is MRHNA and CDR2 SNTAGT. V dropped 6 bases and J dropped 7; count of bases not matched to a gene: 5. CDR3 nucleotide sequence: TGTGCCAGCAGCCCTAGCGGGGGGGCGAATACGCAGTATTTT. Protein sequence: CASSPSGGANTQYF.

V gene TRBV28 combines with J gene TRBJ1-1; possibly TRBD1 for D (5 bases). This CDR3 has 12 residues. Deletions cut 3 bases from V and 11 bases from J, with 13 bases between. Germline V CDR1 and CDR2: MDHEN, SYDVKM. In DNA form, the CDR3 reads TGTGCCAGCAGTTTGGGCTCGGGGGAGGCTTTCTTT. Protein: CASSLGSGEAFF.

This clone came up a few times. V is TRBV5-8 and J is TRBJ2-7; D not resolved. This CDR3 comprises 11 residues. V was trimmed by 4 bases and J by 5 bases, leaving 7 bases between them. In germline, CDR1 is SGHTS, CDR2 YDEGEE. The CDR3 loop is CASSAYHEQYF. CDR3 in DNA: TGTGCCAGCAGCGCCTACCACGAGCAGTACTTC. Supplemented by reference TRBV5-8 and TRBJ2-7, the full variable domain reads EAGVTQSPTHLIKTRGQQATLRCSPISGHTSVYWYQQALGLGLQFLLWYDEGEERNRGNFPPRFSGRQFPNYSSELNVNALELEDSALYLCASSAYHEQYFGPGTRLTVT.

The rearrangement uses TRBV29-1 and TRBJ2-7; 8 positions match TRBD1. The CDR3 sequence is 15 residues long. V trimming: 1 base; J trimming: 4 bases; junction bases outside the gene matches: 9. The V gene's germline CDR1 is SQVTM and CDR2 ANQGSEA. CDR3 DNA sequence: TGCAGCGTTGAAGGGTCGACAGGGGTCGGGTACGAGCAGTACTTC. Translation gives CSVEGSTGVGYEQYF.

The chain combines TRBV15 with TRBJ2-1, with D perhaps matching TRBD2 (5 bases). Germline CDR1 and CDR2: LNHNV and YYDKDF (reference sequence). The V end lost 3 bases, the J end lost 2 bases, and 14 bases lay between the germline ends. CDR3 length: 16 residues. The CDR3 loop is CATSRKGVDPYNEQFF. CDR3 bases: TGTGCCACCAGCAGGAAGGGAGTAGACCCCTACAATGAGCAGTTCTTC.

This clone was counted a few times. The chain uses TRBV6-5 and TRBJ1-1; D may be TRBD1 (5 bases). Between the trimmed V and J ends, which lost 7 bases and 11 bases, there was a span of 14 bases. There are 11 residues in the CDR3. Per germline, CDR1 MNHEY and CDR2 SVGAGI. CDR3 sequence: CASNSGFSAFF. The CDR3 nucleotides read TGTGCCAGCAACTCAGGGTTTTCGGCTTTCTTT.

The rearrangement links TRBV5-4 to TRBJ2-7, with D perhaps matching TRBD1 (5 bases). V was pared by 0 bases and J by 3 bases, with 13 bases between. Germline CDR1 is SGHNT and CDR2 is YYREEE (reference sequence). The CDR3 covers 15 residues. CDR3 nucleotide sequence: TGTGCCAGCAGCTTGGGGGGCAGGGCTGGCTACGAGCAGTACTTC. Amino acids: CASSLGGRAGYEQYF. Looking up the rest from reference TRBV5-4 and TRBJ2-7 gives the full variable domain: ETGVTQSPTHLIKTRGQQVTLRCSSQSGHNTVSWYQQALGQGPQFIFQYYREEENGRGNFPPRFSGLQFPNYSSELNVNALELDDSALYLCASSLGGRAGYEQYFGPGTRLTVT.